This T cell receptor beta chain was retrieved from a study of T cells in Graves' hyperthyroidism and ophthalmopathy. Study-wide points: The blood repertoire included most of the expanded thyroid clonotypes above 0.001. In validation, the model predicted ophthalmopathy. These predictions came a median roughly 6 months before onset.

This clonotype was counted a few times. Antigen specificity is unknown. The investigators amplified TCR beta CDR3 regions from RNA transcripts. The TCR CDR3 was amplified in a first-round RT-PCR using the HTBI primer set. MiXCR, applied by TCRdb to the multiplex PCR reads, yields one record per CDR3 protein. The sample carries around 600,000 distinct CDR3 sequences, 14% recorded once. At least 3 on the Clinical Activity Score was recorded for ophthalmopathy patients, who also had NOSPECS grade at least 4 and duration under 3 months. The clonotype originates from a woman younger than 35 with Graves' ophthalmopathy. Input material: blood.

This chain's CDR3 is CASSSYQALREAGTGELFF. The CDR3 DNA follows: TGTGCCAGCAGCAGCTACCAGGCGTTGCGGGAGGCTGGGACCGGGGAGCTGTTTTTT. This chain uses TRBV9 with TRBJ2-2, with 8 bases that match TRBD2. The length of the CDR3 is 19 residues. In germline, CDR1 is SGDLS, CDR2 YYNGEE. V shed 4 bases, J shed 5 bases, and the junction held 19 bases outside the gene matches. Supplemented by reference TRBV9 and TRBJ2-2, the full variable domain reads DSGVTQTPKHLITATGQRVTLRCSPRSGDLSVYWYQQSLDQGLQFLIQYYNGEERAKGNILERFSAQQFPDLHSELNLSSLELGDSALYFCASSSYQALREAGTGELFFGEGSRLTVL.